The rows below give T cell receptor beta chains drawn from one sample of a study of blood T cell repertoires in COVID-19. The table came from immunoSEQ multiplex PCR; TCRdb's copy has only in-frame clones and leaves some out. The sample yields 85,000 to 100,000 clones, 80% seen once. The sequenced sample consisted of peripheral blood. Source of these receptors: a man in his fifties or sixties who had recovered from COVID-19. Each CDR3 is given with its conserved first and last residue. A D gene is named only where the DNA matches it firmly. Some rows have no size entry. The others give once, few or many, or a class for an expanded clone.

>NA|NA|TRBJ2-6|TRBV5-5|16
CASSFTPGSGANVLTF
TGTGCCAGCAGCTTCACCCCAGGCTCTGGGGCCAACGTCCTGACTTTC
>TRBD1|NA|TRBJ1-2|TRBV5-1|14
CASSLTGDDYGYTF
TGCGCCAGCAGCTTGACAGGGGACGACTATGGCTACACCTTC
>NA|few|TRBJ2-4|TRBV4-2|18
CASSQDLRTELAKNIQYF
TGTGCCAGCAGCCAAGATTTGAGGACAGAGCTAGCCAAAAACATTCAGTACTTC
>TRBD1|NA|TRBJ2-7|TRBV28|14
CASSWTGKAYEQYF
TGTGCCAGCAGTTGGACAGGGAAAGCCTACGAGCAGTACTTC
>TRBD1|NA|TRBJ1-5|TRBV19|13
CAISDRKDQPQHF
TGTGCCATCTCGGACAGGAAGGATCAGCCCCAGCATTTT
>TRBD1|NA|TRBJ1-1|TRBV29-1|14
CSSRRTTGLTEAFF
TGCAGCTCGCGTCGAACGACAGGGCTCACTGAAGCTTTCTTT
>NA|NA|TRBJ1-1|TRBV7-9|15
CASSSGSGRGAEAFF
TGTGCCAGCAGCTCCGGTAGTGGCAGGGGCGCTGAAGCTTTCTTT
>TRBD1|once|TRBJ1-2|TRBV28|16
CASSPPTGPTSYGYTF
TGTGCCAGCAGTCCCCCGACAGGGCCCACTAGCTATGGCTACACCTTC
>TRBD2|NA|TRBJ2-3|TRBV6-6|14
CASTVSGGDSTQYF
TGTGCCAGCACCGTGAGCGGGGGAGATAGTACGCAGTATTTT
>TRBD1|many|TRBJ2-5|TRBV6-5|14
CASRTGSAEETQYF
TGTGCCAGCAGGACAGGGTCAGCGGAGGAGACCCAGTACTTC
>TRBD2|NA|TRBJ2-3|TRBV18|15
CASSPPLGGTDTQYF
TGTGCCAGCTCACCACCTCTGGGGGGGACAGATACGCAGTATTTT
>TRBD1|NA|TRBJ1-3|TRBV10-3|14
CAISESTGRNTIYF
TGTGCCATCAGTGAGTCGACAGGGAGAAACACCATATATTTT
>TRBD1|NA|TRBJ2-3|TRBV5-1|16
CASSSSLTGSTDTQYF
TGCGCCAGCAGCTCCTCCCTGACAGGGAGCACAGATACGCAGTATTTT
>NA|NA|TRBJ1-2|TRBV20-1|11
CSASIRDGYTF
TGCAGTGCCTCAATTCGGGATGGCTACACCTTC
>TRBD2|NA|TRBJ2-7|TRBV2|14
CASSGLPGGPKQYF
TGTGCCAGCAGTGGATTACCGGGGGGGCCCAAGCAGTACTTC
>NA|NA|TRBJ1-4|TRBV7-2|16
CASSLEGGALSEKLFF
TGTGCCAGCAGCTTAGAAGGGGGGGCCTTGAGTGAAAAACTGTTTTTT
>NA|once|TRBJ2-2|TRBV7-2|15
CASSLSSANTGELFF
TGTGCCAGCAGCTTGAGTTCGGCGAACACCGGGGAGCTGTTTTTT
>NA|NA|TRBJ2-7|TRBV9|14
CASSPARRGYEQYF
TGTGCCAGCAGCCCCGCCCGTAGAGGATACGAGCAGTACTTC
>TRBD1|NA|TRBJ2-7|TRBV30|14
CALLPTQGAYEQYF
TGTGCCCTACTTCCGACCCAGGGGGCTTACGAGCAGTACTTC
>NA|NA|TRBJ2-3|TRBV7-2|11
CASSFRDTQYF
TGTGCCAGCAGCTTTAGAGATACGCAGTATTTT
>NA|NA|TRBJ1-2|TRBV28|14
CASSLVSPGSGYTF
TGTGCCAGCAGTTTAGTTAGTCCGGGTAGTGGCTACACCTTC
>NA|NA|TRBJ2-7|TRBV6-2/TRBV6-3|15
CASSSTSAGTYEQYF
TGTGCCAGCAGTAGTACCTCGGCAGGAACATACGAGCAGTACTTC
>NA|NA|TRBJ1-3|TRBV6-5|11
CASVEGNTIYF
TGTGCCAGCGTCGAGGGAAACACCATATATTTT
>TRBD2|NA|TRBJ2-2|TRBV6-7|16
CASSYGASGNVGELFF
TGTGCCAGCAGTTACGGGGCTAGCGGGAATGTCGGGGAGCTGTTTTTT
>NA|once|TRBJ1-2|TRBV4-1|15
CASSQEHRSNYGYTF
TGCGCCAGCAGCCAAGAACACAGGAGTAACTATGGCTACACCTTC
>TRBD1|NA|TRBJ1-5|TRBV3-1/TRBV3-2|14
CASSSRQGNQPQHF
TGTGCCAGCAGCTCCCGACAGGGAAATCAGCCCCAGCATTTT
>NA|NA|TRBJ1-1|TRBV10-3|15
CAINKLQGQNTEAFF
TGTGCCATCAACAAATTACAGGGTCAGAACACTGAAGCTTTCTTT
>TRBD1|NA|TRBJ1-3|TRBV27|19
CASKIRRRKDRGLCNTIYF
TGTGCCAGCAAGATACGAAGAAGGAAGGACAGGGGATTGTGTAACACCATATATTTT
>NA|once|TRBJ1-3|TRBV7-2|15
CASSLMRYSGNTIYF
TGTGCCAGCAGCTTAATGAGGTACTCTGGAAACACCATATATTTT
>NA|NA|TRBJ2-5|TRBV6-5|14
CASSDRPQGETQYF
TGTGCCAGCAGCGACAGACCCCAGGGAGAGACCCAGTACTTC
>TRBD2|NA|TRBJ2-3|TRBV11-3|16
CASSLGRREKIDTQYF
TGTGCCAGCAGCTTAGGGCGGCGGGAGAAGATAGATACGCAGTATTTT
>TRBD2|NA|TRBJ2-7|TRBV7-2|15
CASSSTRTSGREQYF
TGTGCCAGCAGCTCGACTAGGACTAGCGGCCGCGAGCAGTACTTC
>TRBD1|NA|TRBJ1-2|TRBV29-1|12
CSVEGAGGGYTF
TGCAGCGTTGAAGGGGCAGGGGGCGGCTACACCTTC
>NA|NA|TRBJ1-1|TRBV29-1|12
CSARTVNTEAFF
TGCAGCGCTCGGACAGTCAACACTGAAGCTTTCTTT
>TRBD1|NA|TRBJ1-2|TRBV19|14
CASSEQGAPYGYTF
TGTGCCAGTAGTGAACAGGGGGCTCCCTATGGCTACACCTTC
>TRBD1|NA|TRBJ2-3|TRBV28|15
CASSSPGGRTDTQYF
TGTGCCAGCAGTTCCCCAGGGGGCCGCACAGATACGCAGTATTTT
>NA|NA|TRBJ2-7|TRBV12-3/TRBV12-4|12
CASSLVTYEQYF
TGTGCCAGCAGTTTAGTTACCTACGAGCAGTACTTC
>NA|NA|TRBJ2-3|TRBV11-2|16
CASSLDQGLLTDTQYF
TGTGCCAGCAGCTTAGATCAGGGACTCTTAACAGATACGCAGTATTTT
>TRBD1|NA|TRBJ1-5|TRBV28|14
CASSSTGGQQPQHF
TGTGCCAGCAGTTCTACAGGGGGCCAACAGCCCCAGCATTTT
>NA|NA|TRBJ2-3|TRBV7-2|16
CASSLARTNPTDTQYF
TGTGCCAGCAGCTTAGCGAGGACAAACCCCACAGATACGCAGTATTTT
>NA|NA|TRBJ2-4|TRBV18|12
CASSPGLNEAYF
TGTGCCAGCTCACCCGGGTTGAATGAGGCATACTTC
>NA|few|TRBJ1-6|TRBV4-3|15
CASSQEGRGGSPLHF
TGCGCCAGCAGCCAAGAAGGCAGGGGAGGGTCACCCCTCCACTTT
>NA|NA|TRBJ1-2|TRBV3-1/TRBV3-2|14
CASSQDPQGGGYTF
TGTGCCAGCAGCCAAGATCCCCAGGGAGGAGGCTACACCTTC
>TRBD2|NA|TRBJ2-4|TRBV19|16
CASSTITSETKNIQYF
TGTGCCAGTAGTACTATCACTAGCGAAACCAAAAACATTCAGTACTTC
>TRBD1|NA|TRBJ1-2|TRBV29-1|11
CSGQGLYGYTF
TGCAGCGGACAGGGCCTCTATGGCTACACCTTC
>TRBD1|once|TRBJ1-1|TRBV2|13
CASRGDRATEAFF
TGTGCCAGCCGGGGGGACAGGGCCACTGAAGCTTTCTTT
>NA|NA|TRBJ2-4|TRBV5-1|14
CASSLQVAKNIQYF
TGCGCCAGCAGCTTACAGGTAGCCAAAAACATTCAGTACTTC
>NA|NA|TRBJ1-4|TRBV19|13
CASSQRASEKLFF
TGTGCCAGTAGCCAGAGGGCGTCTGAAAAACTGTTTTTT
>NA|NA|TRBJ2-7|TRBV10-3|11
CATGDKNEQYF
TGTGCCACTGGGGACAAGAACGAGCAGTACTTC